This record looks at one T cell receptor beta chain sequence and its context. V lost 5 bases, J lost 5 bases, and 23 bases stayed unmatched. Germline V gene lookup returns CDR1 MNHEY and CDR2 SMNVEV (reference sequence). This CDR3 region has 22 residues. This specimen comes from a study of shared T cell receptors in the human thymus. Profiling relied on immunoSEQ multiplex PCR, and the TCRdb table lists in-frame clones only, not all of them. The data contain 500,000 to 550,000 clones, about four fifths of them seen just once; the ten biggest clones take up around 0.012%. This sample was shared with a second study, whose subject was human thymus T cells. In that study: Corrective heart surgery yielded resections, and these provided the thymus tissue.

Material for sequencing was thymocytes. V and J are TRBV27 and TRBJ2-1, with 14 bases fitting TRBD2. The TCR sequence derives from a boy younger than two with a congenital heart defect. CDR3: CASSLDTSGLAGGKIMDNEQFF. Written as DNA, the CDR3 is TGTGCCAGCAGTCTCGATACTTCAGGACTAGCGGGAGGTAAAATTATGGACAATGAGCAGTTCTTC.